Listed here are 25 T cell receptor beta chains from one sample, sequenced in a study of human T cells and chemical hapten exposure. The time point denotes: patch test 3, about 24 weeks after DPC sensitization. The treatment was: therapeutic diphenylcyclopropenone sensitization with weekly scalp DPC. A single record per CDR3 protein comes from TCRdb applying MiXCR to the RACE reads. The sample yields 180,000 or so distinct CDR3 sequences, about 22% seen once. The specimen was whole blood, collected in connection with sensitization to the hapten diphenylcyclopropenone (DPC). The receptors come from a woman between 40 and 50 years old with alopecia areata. Some clones in this sample may be carry-over from other donors' samples.

The chain uses TRBV2 and TRBJ1-2; 8 bases match TRBD1. J was trimmed by 8 bases and V by 4 bases; bases with no gene match: 9. CDR3 length equals 14 residues. Looked up from germline, CDR1 is SNHLY and CDR2 is FYNNEI. The CDR3 DNA sequence: TGTGCCAGCAGTGCACAGACAGGGGTCGGGGGCTACACCTTC. Its protein is CASSAQTGVGGYTF.

The chain links TRBV5-6 to TRBJ1-6; D is undetermined. V lost 4 bases to trimming and J lost 11 bases, with 22 bases between them. The CDR3 is 16 amino acids. Germline V gene lookup returns CDR1 SGHDT and CDR2 YYEEEE. The CDR3 protein is CASSPAAGAIMPPLHF. The CDR3 nucleotides are TGTGCCAGCAGCCCCGCGGCGGGCGCGATAATGCCACCCCTCCACTTT.

This clonotype was detected ten times or more. V and J are TRBV20-1 and TRBJ2-3; D not resolved. Germline V gene data show CDR1 as DFQATT and CDR2 as SNEGSKA (reference sequence). Between the trimmed V and J ends, which lost 3 bases and 0 bases, there was a span of 13 bases. This CDR3 region has 15 residues. CDR3 sequence: CSASKGFSSTDTQYF. Written as DNA, the CDR3 is TGCAGTGCTAGTAAGGGCTTTTCTAGCACAGATACGCAGTATTTT.

There are a few counts of this clonotype. This chain uses TRBV5-4 with TRBJ2-7; D is possibly TRBD2 (6 bases). Germline values: CDR1 SGHNT, CDR2 YYREEE (reference sequence). This CDR3 region has 15 residues. V shed 2 bases and J shed 6 bases, with 18 bases lying between them. CDR3 amino acids: CASSLKSGSGIEQYF. CDR3 sequence (DNA): TGTGCCAGCAGCTTAAAGTCGGGTAGCGGCATCGAGCAGTACTTC.

The rearrangement links TRBV27 to TRBJ1-4; D might be TRBD1 (5 bases). The CDR3 contains 15 residues. Trimming took 6 bases from V and 7 from J, leaving 18 bases between them. CDR1 is MNHEY and CDR2 is SMNVEV in the germline V gene (reference sequence). CDR3 nucleotides: TGTGCCAGCAGGGCCTCACAGGTTAGAAGTGAAAAACTGTTTTTT. Translation gives CASRASQVRSEKLFF.

In this sample, this clonotype turned up a few times. CDR3 coding DNA: TGTGCCAGCACCTCAGGACAGGCCTACGAGCAGTACTTC. Its translation is CASTSGQAYEQYF. The rearrangement joins TRBV28 to TRBJ2-7; 7 bases line up with TRBD1. The germline CDR1 and CDR2 sequences are MDHEN and SYDVKM. There are 13 residues in the CDR3. V lost 7 bases to trimming and J lost 2 bases; unmatched junction nucleotides: 5. Together with reference TRBV28 and TRBJ2-7, the CDR3 gives the full variable domain: DVKVTQSSRYLVKRTGEKVFLECVQDMDHENMFWYRQDPGLGLRLIYFSYDVKMKEKGDIPEGYSVSREKKERFSLILESASTNQTSMYLCASTSGQAYEQYFGPGTRLTVT.

This clonotype came up a few times. V gene TRBV20-1 combines with J gene TRBJ1-5, with 7 positions matching TRBD1. This CDR3 is 15 amino acids long. Per germline, CDR1 DFQATT and CDR2 SNEGSKA (reference sequence). V lost 5 bases and J lost 1; bases outside the gene matches: 8. Here the CDR3 DNA reads TGCAGTGCTGCGTCGTTACAGGGGAGCAATCAGCCCCAGCATTTT. It yields the protein CSAASLQGSNQPQHF.

The chain is built from TRBV24-1 and TRBJ2-3, with 12 bases fitting TRBD2. The V gene end was trimmed by 3 bases and the J gene end by 7 bases; junction bases not matched to a gene: 7. The CDR3 runs to 16 residues. CDR1 is KGHDR, CDR2 SFDVKD, per germline. CDR3: CATSDASTSGSYTQYF. The DNA for the CDR3 is TGTGCCACCAGTGATGCATCGACTAGCGGGAGTTATACGCAGTATTTT.

V gene TRBV2 combines with J gene TRBJ1-5; a possible D gene is TRBD1 (6 bases). The CDR3 has 13 amino acids. CDR1 and CDR2 from the germline V gene are SNHLY and FYNNEI. V lost 8 bases and J lost 4, with 12 bases in between. The CDR3 DNA sequence: TGTGCCAGCGTTAGGGGGAAAAATCAGCCCCAGCATTTT. Amino acids: CASVRGKNQPQHF.

This clonotype was seen only a few times. V gene TRBV29-1 combines with J gene TRBJ2-7; no clear D. Germline CDR1 and CDR2: SQVTM and ANQGSEA. This CDR3 is 15 amino acids long. The V end lost 3 bases, the J end lost 0 bases, and 15 bases lay between the germline ends. Written as DNA, the CDR3 is TGCAGCGTTGAGGAAAAGACTCGGAGCTCCTACGAGCAGTACTTC. Protein sequence: CSVEEKTRSSYEQYF.

This clonotype was seen more than once but under ten times. The CDR3 DNA sequence: TGCAGTGCTAGGTACAGGTCAGGGAGCAATCAGCCCCAGCATTTT. Translated: CSARYRSGSNQPQHF. The V and J genes are TRBV20-1 and TRBJ1-5, with a possible D match to TRBD1 (5 bases). Trimming shortened V by 3 bases and J by 1 base, and 13 bases separated the two germline ends. The CDR3 covers 15 residues. The germline gives CDR1 DFQATT, CDR2 SNEGSKA (reference sequence).

V usage is TRBV12-3 or TRBV12-4 and J usage is TRBJ1-1; D ambiguous. This CDR3 spans 15 amino acids. Between the trimmed V and J ends, which lost 2 bases and 4 bases, there was a span of 14 bases. CDR3 DNA: TGTGCCAGCAGTTTACGTCCGGGGAGTGTCACTGAAGCTTTCTTT. Translating it yields CASSLRPGSVTEAFF.

This rearrangement joins TRBV6-2 or TRBV6-3 to TRBJ2-3, with TRBD1 as a possible D gene (5 bases). Germline values: CDR1 MNHEY, CDR2 SVGEGT. Deletions cut 6 bases from V and 4 bases from J, with 11 bases between. The CDR3 loop spans 13 amino acids. The DNA of the CDR3 is TGTGCCAGCAGGGACATGTTCTCAGATACGCAGTATTTT. It specifies CASRDMFSDTQYF.

This chain joins TRBV27 and TRBJ1-2; 8 bases are a match to TRBD1. The CDR3 is 13 amino acids. V lost 8 bases and J lost 3; bases outside the gene matches: 5. Per germline, CDR1 MNHEY and CDR2 SMNVEV (reference sequence). CDR3: CASRLTGDYGYTF. In DNA, the CDR3 is TGTGCCAGCCGGTTGACAGGGGACTATGGCTACACCTTC.

CDR3 residues: CSVDGDAGELFF. In DNA form, the CDR3 reads TGCAGCGTTGATGGGGACGCCGGGGAGCTGTTTTTT. The rearrangement links TRBV29-1 to TRBJ2-2; D may match TRBD1 or TRBD2 (5 bases each). The V end was cut by 3 bases, the J end by 6 bases, with 8 bases between. From germline, CDR1 is SQVTM and CDR2 ANQGSEA. This CDR3 comprises 12 residues.

This clonotype was counted only a few times. The V call is TRBV6-2 or TRBV6-3, the J call TRBJ2-1, with 7 nucleotides matching TRBD2. The CDR3 has 13 residues. Germline assignment: CDR1 MNHEY and CDR2 SVGEGT. The ends lost 6 bases at V and 9 bases at J; junction bases unmatched: 8. CDR3 loop: CASSPGTITEQFF. CDR3 nucleotide sequence: TGTGCCAGCAGCCCAGGGACTATTACTGAGCAGTTCTTC.

Ten or more counts support this clonotype. The J gene is TRBJ1-2, the V gene TRBV6-5, with D unclear. The CDR3 length is 14 residues. From germline, CDR1 is MNHEY and CDR2 SVGAGI. Trimming took 2 bases from V and 2 from J, leaving 9 bases between them. The CDR3 DNA reads TGTGCCAGCAGTTACACATTCGACAACTATGGCTACACCTTC. Protein: CASSYTFDNYGYTF.

This clonotype turned up a few times. The rearrangement uses TRBV14 and TRBJ2-1; 10 bases match TRBD1. The germline CDR1 and CDR2 sequences are SGHDN and FVKESK. The CDR3 length is 13 residues. V was pared by 4 bases and J by 14 bases, with 8 bases of the junction left unmatched. The CDR3 region has the DNA TGTGCCAGCAGCCGGGACAGGGGACTAAAGAAGTTCTTC. Its protein product is CASSRDRGLKKFF.

The chain carries TRBV7-9 and TRBJ2-1, with TRBD1 matching over 9 bases. Germline V gene sequence: CDR1 SEHNR, CDR2 FQNEAQ (reference sequence). The V and J ends lost 3 bases and 7 bases, in that order; junction bases with no gene match: 7. This CDR3 has 15 amino acids. DNA for the CDR3: TGTGCCAGCAGCTTTCCGGGACAGGGATCGAATGAGCAGTTCTTC. It yields the protein CASSFPGQGSNEQFF.

J is TRBJ1-1 and V is TRBV4-1; D perhaps matches TRBD1 (6 bases). CDR1 MGHRA and CDR2 YSYEKL come from the germline V gene. This CDR3 contains 16 residues. V gave up 3 bases and J gave up 0 bases, with 14 bases separating them. CDR3 in DNA: TGCGCCAGCAGCCAGTGGGACACCGACTTGAACACTGAAGCTTTCTTT. This sequence encodes CASSQWDTDLNTEAFF.

This clonotype was counted at least ten times. CDR3 bases: TGTGCCATCAGTAGGGGTCAGGGGGGCAATGAGCAGTTCTTC. It codes for CAISRGQGGNEQFF. This chain uses TRBV10-3 with TRBJ2-1; perhaps TRBD1 as D (7 bases). V shed 5 bases and J shed 6 bases, with 14 bases lying between them. The CDR3 loop spans 14 amino acids. Looked up from germline, CDR1 is ENHRY and CDR2 is SYGVKD.

This chain joins TRBV10-3 and TRBJ2-2; D call uncertain. The V gene lost 5 bases and the J gene lost 5 bases, with 6 bases spanning the gap. CDR1 and CDR2 (germline): ENHRY, SYGVKD. This CDR3 region has 12 residues. Here the CDR3 DNA reads TGTGCCATCAGTTGGGGAACCGGGGAGCTGTTTTTT. Amino acid sequence: CAISWGTGELFF.

The genes are TRBV5-1 and TRBJ2-6; D not resolved. In germline, CDR1 is SGHRS, CDR2 YFSETQ. The V gene lost 0 bases and the J gene lost 0 bases, with 7 bases spanning the gap. The CDR3 sequence is 16 residues long. This CDR3 is CASSLGLVSGANVLTF. The CDR3 region has the DNA TGCGCCAGCAGCTTGGGGCTCGTCTCTGGGGCCAACGTCCTGACTTTC.

This clonotype has just a few counts. The chain combines TRBV2 with TRBJ2-2, with TRBD2 as a possible D gene (6 bases). Trimming took off 6 bases at V and 5 bases at J, with 10 bases between the two ends. The germline CDR1 and CDR2 sequences are SNHLY and FYNNEI. This CDR3 is 13 amino acids long. The CDR3 sequence is CASRGGRTGELFF. For the CDR3, the DNA is TGTGCCAGCAGGGGGGGAAGGACCGGGGAGCTGTTTTTT.

The rearrangement joins TRBV4-3 to TRBJ1-6; tentatively, D is TRBD1 (5 bases). Germline CDR1 LGHNA, CDR2 YSLEER. V was pared by 4 bases and J by 8 bases, with 15 bases between. The CDR3 is 15 residues long. The CDR3 reads CASSRQRDFYSPLHF. The CDR3, as DNA: TGCGCCAGCAGCCGACAACGGGACTTCTATTCACCCCTCCACTTT.